This TCR beta chain originates from a study of glioma-infiltrating T cells. General observations from the study: Only very few CDR3 sequences appeared in both tissue and blood.

V was pared by 0 bases and J by 6 bases, with 12 bases between. The CDR3 runs to 15 residues. Germline V gene sequence: CDR1 MNHNY, CDR2 SVGAGI (reference sequence). The iRepertoire nested amplicon-rescue multiplex PCR amplified TCR alpha and beta CDR3s from RNA. One-step reverse transcription and amplification started from approximately 100-400 ng of tissue mRNA or PBMC total RNA. MiXCR, run by TCRdb on the multiplex PCR reads, gives a single entry per CDR3 protein. The sample consists of 17,000 or so distinct CDR3 sequences, about 62% of them appearing once. As to this clonotype: Its antigen is as yet unknown.

The rearrangement links TRBV6-6 to TRBJ1-5, with unresolved D. This receptor was obtained from a human donor with low-grade glioma or glioblastoma, undergoing nonglioma brain surgery, or in good health (not recorded which). Sequenced sample: glioma tissue, nonneoplastic brain tissue, or PBMCs (not recorded which). The CDR3 loop is CASSYSRGGRQPQHF. The CDR3 DNA is TGTGCCAGCAGTTACTCGAGAGGTGGTCGTCAGCCCCAGCATTTT.